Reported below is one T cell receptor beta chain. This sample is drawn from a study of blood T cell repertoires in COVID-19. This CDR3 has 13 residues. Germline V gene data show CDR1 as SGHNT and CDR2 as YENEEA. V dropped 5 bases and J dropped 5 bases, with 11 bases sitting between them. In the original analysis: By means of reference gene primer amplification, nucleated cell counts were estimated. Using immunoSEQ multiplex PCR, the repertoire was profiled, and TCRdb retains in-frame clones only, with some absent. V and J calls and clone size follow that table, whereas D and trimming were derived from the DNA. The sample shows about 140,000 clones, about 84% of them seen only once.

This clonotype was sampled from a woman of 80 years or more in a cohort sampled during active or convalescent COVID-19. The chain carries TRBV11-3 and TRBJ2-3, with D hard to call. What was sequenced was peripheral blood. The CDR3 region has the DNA TGTGCCAGCAGCCACCGCAGCGAAGATACGCAGTATTTT. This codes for CASSHRSEDTQYF. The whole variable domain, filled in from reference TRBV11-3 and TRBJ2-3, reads EAGVVQSPRYKIIEKKQPVAFWCNPISGHNTLYWYLQNLGQGPELLIRYENEEAVDDSQLPKDRFSAERLKGVDSTLKIQPAELGDSAVYLCASSHRSEDTQYFGPGTRLTVL.